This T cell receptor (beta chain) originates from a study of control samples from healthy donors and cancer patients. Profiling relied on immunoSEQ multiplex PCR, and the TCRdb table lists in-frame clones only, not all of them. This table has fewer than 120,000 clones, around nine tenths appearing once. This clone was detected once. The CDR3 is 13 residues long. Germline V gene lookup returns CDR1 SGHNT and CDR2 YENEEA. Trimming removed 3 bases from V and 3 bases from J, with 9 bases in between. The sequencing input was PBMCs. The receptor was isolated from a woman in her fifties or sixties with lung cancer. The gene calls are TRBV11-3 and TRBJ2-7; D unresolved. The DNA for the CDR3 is TGTGCCAGCAGCTTGAACCCCCACTACGAGCAGTACTTC. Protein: CASSLNPHYEQYF.